The entry below describes one T cell receptor beta chain. CDR3 length equals 13 residues. With V trimmed by 5 bases and J by 9 bases, 7 bases remained unmatched. Germline CDR1 SGHTA, CDR2 FQGTGA. The record originates from a study of T cell clones after liver transplantation. Sequencing used immunoSEQ multiplex PCR; TCRdb keeps in-frame clones, though not all of them. The repertoire holds 98,000 or so clones, with 75% to 90% as singletons. The sample here was CD4+ T cells from blood, taken before liver transplant. This receptor was obtained from a human donor who received a liver transplant. This chain uses TRBV7-3 with TRBJ2-1; 7 positions match TRBD2. CDR3 protein: CASSPAGVAEQFF. DNA of the CDR3: TGTGCCAGCAGCCCCGCGGGGGTAGCTGAGCAGTTCTTC. The full variable domain, completed using reference TRBV7-3 and TRBJ2-1, is GAGVSQTPSNKVTEKGKYVELRCDPISGHTALYWYRQSLGQGPEFLIYFQGTGAADDSGLPNDRFFAVRPEGSVSTLKIQRTERGDSAVYLCASSPAGVAEQFFGPGTRLTVL.